This T cell receptor beta chain was found in a study of human T cells and chemical hapten exposure. Study background: TCR yields differed between samples (mainly from small differences in pooled library volume). Study-wide results and caveats: TCRs whose frequency exceeded 1 in 1000 remained the same following DPC sensitization.

Attachment of unique molecular identifiers to individual cDNA molecules was performed in the library. TCRdb re-derived calls from the RACE reads in MiXCR, one entry per CDR3 protein. Of around 80,000 distinct CDR3 sequences listed, approximately 8.6% are singletons. The V end was cut by 3 bases, the J end by 3 bases, with 11 bases between. The germline gives CDR1 SGDLS, CDR2 YYNGEE. This CDR3 spans 14 amino acids. The time point was: healthy volunteer bleed at 6 weeks. Unfractionated whole blood yielded the extracted total RNA. This clonotype has more than one count but fewer than ten. Its antigen is as yet unknown.

The sequencing input was whole blood. V gene TRBV9 combines with J gene TRBJ2-3; unclear D gene. The TCR was taken from a male donor in good health. Some clones in this sample may be carry-over from other donors' samples. Here the CDR3 DNA reads TGTGCCAGCAGCGCAGGACGGCAGACAGATACGCAGTATTTT. Protein sequence: CASSAGRQTDTQYF. Using reference TRBV9 and TRBJ2-3 for the parts outside the CDR3, the full variable domain is DSGVTQTPKHLITATGQRVTLRCSPRSGDLSVYWYQQSLDQGLQFLIQYYNGEERAKGNILERFSAQQFPDLHSELNLSSLELGDSALYFCASSAGRQTDTQYFGPGTRLTVL.